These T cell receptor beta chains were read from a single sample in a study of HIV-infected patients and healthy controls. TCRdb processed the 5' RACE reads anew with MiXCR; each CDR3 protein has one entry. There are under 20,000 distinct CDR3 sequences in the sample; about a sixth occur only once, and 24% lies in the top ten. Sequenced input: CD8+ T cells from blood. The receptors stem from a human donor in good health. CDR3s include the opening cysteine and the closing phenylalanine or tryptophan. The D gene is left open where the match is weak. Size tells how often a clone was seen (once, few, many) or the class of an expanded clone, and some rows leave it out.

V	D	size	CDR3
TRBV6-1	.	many	CASSGDPRDTRYNQPQHF
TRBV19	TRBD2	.	CASSSRTSGMYEQYF
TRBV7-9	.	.	CASSLDFPRTNYGYTF
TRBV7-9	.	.	CASSLAVSTDTQYF
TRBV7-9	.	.	CASSWGPGEWYF
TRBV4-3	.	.	CASSQLGSSTDTQYF
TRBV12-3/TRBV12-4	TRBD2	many	CASSNLAGTDTQYF
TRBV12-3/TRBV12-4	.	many	CASTPPESETQYF
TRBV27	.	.	CASSLSVGVYEQYF
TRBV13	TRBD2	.	CASSRGGLLRDNEQFF
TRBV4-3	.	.	CASSQDPSAFSSYNEQFF
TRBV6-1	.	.	CASSESTGGGTEAFF
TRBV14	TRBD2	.	CASSQEWGGSTDTQYF
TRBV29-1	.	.	CSVRDIVYEQYF
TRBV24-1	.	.	CATSDEQGATYNEQFF
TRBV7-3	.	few	CASSLVGASSYNEQFF
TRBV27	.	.	CASSFGEGEKLFF
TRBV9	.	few	CASSPRTGGTFSSYNEQFF
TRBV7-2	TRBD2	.	CASSLVTAGLTDTQYF
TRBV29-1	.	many	CSTSAELSYNEQFF
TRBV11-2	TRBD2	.	CASSFFTSGPGELFF
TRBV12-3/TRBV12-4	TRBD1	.	CASSFETGYSGNTIYF
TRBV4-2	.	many	CASSQLEGTYGYTF
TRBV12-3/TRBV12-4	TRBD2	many	CASSSAGSYNEQFF
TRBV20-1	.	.	CSARGGARGLLPATEAFF
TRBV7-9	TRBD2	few	CASSTLTNPGLAGDTDTQYF
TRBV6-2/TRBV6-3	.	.	CASKDKAFVFPNYGYTF
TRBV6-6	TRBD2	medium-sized	CASSYLPSSRAGRDNEQFF
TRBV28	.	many	CASSLSVEQYF
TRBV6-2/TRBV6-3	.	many	CASSYGYWNTEAFF
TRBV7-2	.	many	CASSRFESSYNEQFF
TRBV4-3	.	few	CASSQDFSTGPNQPQHF
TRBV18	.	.	CASSPWQSYEQYF
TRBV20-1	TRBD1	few	CSARLRNDRDGGKNIQYF
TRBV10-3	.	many	CAISEMSDPYNEQFF
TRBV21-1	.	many	CASNGAFRGPSTDTQYF
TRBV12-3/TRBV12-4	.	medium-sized	CASSFVGDGYGYTF